These T cell receptor beta chains were read from a single sample in a study of shared clonotypes between healthy human individuals. The protocol was immunoSEQ multiplex PCR, while the TCRdb copy is restricted to in-frame clones and leaves out a portion. Found here are 2 million to 3 million clones, roughly 93% of them singletons; the top ten hold 0.36%. The sample comprised naive CD4+ T cells from PBMCs. The receptors were gathered from a man in his late teens or twenties in good health. Some clones in this sample may be carry-over from other donors' samples. The CDR3 runs from the conserved cysteine through the conserved F or W. The D gene is left open where the match is weak. Clone size is stated in some rows and not others, as once, few, many or a class when expanded.

D gene,V gene,clone size,J gene,CDR3 protein,CDR3 DNA
-,TRBV7-9,once,TRBJ2-1,CASSLVAGSSYNEQFF,TGTGCCAGCAGCTTAGTTGCGGGGAGCTCCTACAATGAGCAGTTCTTC
-,TRBV20-1,-,TRBJ2-1,CSATGAEQFF,TGCAGTGCTACGGGAGCCGAGCAGTTCTTC
-,TRBV7-2,-,TRBJ2-7,CASSLSRTPAYEQYF,TGTGCCAGCAGCTTAAGTCGTACCCCTGCCTACGAGCAGTACTTC
-,TRBV18,-,TRBJ1-5,CASSPPGNQPQHF,TGTGCCAGCTCACCACCGGGTAATCAGCCCCAGCATTTT
-,TRBV18,-,TRBJ2-5,CASSPLVQETQYF,TGTGCCAGCTCACCACTAGTCCAAGAGACCCAGTACTTC
TRBD2,TRBV9,-,TRBJ2-1,CASSVLGTSHNEQFF,TGTGCCAGCAGCGTATTGGGGACTAGTCATAATGAGCAGTTCTTC
-,TRBV29-1,-,TRBJ2-5,CSGGPGGGETQYF,TGCAGCGGGGGGCCGGGAGGTGGAGAGACCCAGTACTTC
TRBD1,TRBV12-5,-,TRBJ2-3,CASGLGTGRTDTQYF,TGTGCTAGTGGTTTGGGGACAGGGAGAACAGATACGCAGTATTTT
TRBD1,TRBV28,once,TRBJ1-2,CASSYLGTANYGYTF,TGTGCCAGCAGTTACCTCGGGACAGCTAACTATGGCTACACCTTC
TRBD2,TRBV19,-,TRBJ2-3,CASNLAGIGGDTQYF,TGTGCCAGTAACCTAGCGGGCATAGGGGGAGATACGCAGTATTTT
TRBD2,TRBV28,once,TRBJ2-3,CASSRLAGGVDTQYF,TGTGCCAGCAGCCGACTAGCGGGAGGAGTAGATACGCAGTATTTT
-,TRBV14,few,TRBJ2-1,CASGAGPIYNEQFF,TGTGCCAGCGGTGCGGGACCTATCTACAATGAGCAGTTCTTC
TRBD2,TRBV7-9,-,TRBJ2-2,CASSPTGRRTGELFF,TGTGCCAGCAGCCCCACCGGGAGGAGGACCGGGGAGCTGTTTTTT
TRBD2,TRBV7-2,-,TRBJ2-3,CASSLDRGLAGRTDTQYF,TGTGCCAGCAGCTTAGACAGAGGGCTAGCGGGGCGCACAGATACGCAGTATTTT
TRBD1,TRBV5-1,-,TRBJ1-1,CASSSGQGSGRGDTEAFF,TGCGCCAGCAGCTCGGGACAGGGTTCGGGTCGTGGGGACACTGAAGCTTTCTTT
TRBD2,TRBV18,few,TRBJ2-5,CASSPGTSETQYF,TGTGCCAGCTCACCAGGGACTAGCGAGACCCAGTACTTC
-,TRBV6-5,-,TRBJ1-2,CASSYGGGYGYTF,TGTGCCAGCAGTTACGGGGGCGGCTATGGCTACACCTTC
-,TRBV2,-,TRBJ1-5,CASSEVTGGQPQHF,TGTGCCAGCAGTGAAGTTACGGGCGGTCAGCCCCAGCATTTT
-,TRBV7-7,-,TRBJ2-5,CASSQDLGETQYF,TGTGCCAGCAGCCAGGACCTGGGGGAGACCCAGTACTTC
-,TRBV27,-,TRBJ2-3,CASSQNGDTQYF,TGTGCCAGCAGTCAAAACGGGGATACGCAGTATTTT
TRBD1,TRBV5-5,-,TRBJ2-7,CASSPKGAGLYF,TGTGCCAGCAGCCCAAAGGGGGCCGGGTTGTACTTC
-,TRBV5-6,-,TRBJ1-1,CASSLRWDTEAFF,TGTGCCAGCAGCTTGAGATGGGACACTGAAGCTTTCTTT
TRBD2,TRBV27,-,TRBJ2-1,CASSLSGLAVYNEQFF,TGTGCCAGCAGTTTATCTGGACTAGCGGTCTACAATGAGCAGTTCTTC
-,TRBV27,-,TRBJ1-1,CASGTYRATEAFF,TGTGCCAGCGGAACGTACAGGGCTACTGAAGCTTTCTTT
TRBD2,TRBV28,-,TRBJ2-5,CASRGLAEETQYF,TGTGCCAGCAGGGGACTAGCCGAAGAGACCCAGTACTTC
-,TRBV7-8,-,TRBJ1-1,CASSRRDVKRTEAFF,TGTGCCAGCAGCCGGAGGGACGTAAAGAGGACTGAAGCTTTCTTT
TRBD1,TRBV27,once,TRBJ1-1,CASSFGTGMNTEAFF,TGTGCCAGCAGTTTCGGGACAGGCATGAACACTGAAGCTTTCTTT
TRBD2,TRBV29-1,-,TRBJ2-1,CSVNLAGRLSYNEQFF,TGCAGCGTTAACCTAGCGGGCAGACTCTCCTACAATGAGCAGTTCTTC
-,TRBV5-1,-,TRBJ2-5,CASSRGPQETQYF,TGCGCCAGCAGCAGGGGACCACAAGAGACCCAGTACTTC
TRBD1,TRBV5-1,-,TRBJ2-4,CASSLDTQGNIQYF,TGCGCCAGCAGCTTGGATACACAGGGGAACATTCAGTACTTC
TRBD1,TRBV19,-,TRBJ2-7,CASSGDRGLSEQYF,TGTGCCAGTAGTGGAGACAGGGGTCTTAGCGAGCAGTACTTC
TRBD1,TRBV9,-,TRBJ2-1,CASSDRQGSYNEQFF,TGTGCCAGCAGCGATAGACAGGGCTCCTACAATGAGCAGTTCTTC
-,TRBV5-4,-,TRBJ2-1,CASSLGRNSGSPPEQFF,TGTGCCAGCAGCTTGGGGCGGAATTCGGGGAGCCCCCCGGAGCAGTTCTTC
-,TRBV7-8,-,TRBJ1-1,CASSPTGGNTEAFF,TGTGCCAGCAGCCCGACCGGAGGAAACACTGAAGCTTTCTTT
-,TRBV7-6,-,TRBJ2-3,CASSSPMTVTSTDTQYF,TGTGCCAGCAGCTCCCCGATGACCGTCACTAGCACAGATACGCAGTATTTT
-,TRBV7-9,-,TRBJ2-1,CASSLAGGPREYNEQFF,TGTGCCAGCAGCTTAGCTGGCGGGCCCCGGGAATACAATGAGCAGTTCTTC
TRBD1,TRBV28,-,TRBJ1-2,CASSLFIAGQARDGYTF,TGTGCCAGCAGTTTATTCATCGCCGGACAGGCGCGGGATGGCTACACCTTC
-,TRBV28,-,TRBJ1-1,CASSLEAGTEAFF,TGTGCCAGCAGTTTAGAGGCGGGCACTGAAGCTTTCTTT
-,TRBV4-1,-,TRBJ2-3,CASSQETPDTQYF,TGCGCCAGCAGCCAAGAGACTCCAGATACGCAGTATTTT
TRBD1,TRBV20-1,-,TRBJ2-7,CSASQQGVAGF,TGCAGTGCTAGCCAACAGGGGGTTGCGGGATTC
-,TRBV4-1,-,TRBJ2-5,CASSQEHRVRETQYF,TGCGCCAGCAGCCAAGAACACAGGGTGAGGGAGACCCAGTACTTC
-,TRBV6-1,-,TRBJ2-7,CASRHDLPSYEQYF,TGTGCCAGCAGGCACGACTTGCCATCCTACGAGCAGTACTTC
-,TRBV6-5,-,TRBJ1-1,CASTAGSTEAFF,TGTGCCAGCACCGCAGGGAGCACTGAAGCTTTCTTT
-,TRBV18,-,TRBJ2-2,CASSPQGLNTGELFF,TGTGCCAGCTCACCGCAGGGGCTGAACACCGGGGAGCTGTTTTTT
-,TRBV19,once,TRBJ1-5,CASWGGGAQPNQPQHF,TGTGCCAGTTGGGGCGGGGGAGCCCAGCCTAATCAGCCCCAGCATTTT
TRBD1,TRBV7-7,-,TRBJ2-1,CASSLDRGNEQFF,TGTGCCAGCAGCTTAGACAGGGGCAATGAGCAGTTCTTC
-,TRBV18,-,TRBJ2-7,CASSPQLVNSYEQYF,TGTGCCAGCTCACCACAGCTAGTGAACTCCTACGAGCAGTACTTC
-,TRBV5-1,-,TRBJ1-1,CASSAQTENTEAFF,TGCGCCAGCAGCGCCCAGACTGAGAACACTGAAGCTTTCTTT
TRBD1,TRBV7-2,-,TRBJ1-6,CASSEPGQFRSPLHF,TGTGCCAGCAGCGAGCCGGGACAGTTTCGATCACCCCTCCACTTT
-,TRBV30,once,TRBJ2-7,CAWSVASEQYF,TGTGCCTGGAGTGTAGCTTCCGAGCAGTACTTC
-,TRBV25-1,-,TRBJ2-1,CASLPSGTPNFYNEQFF,TGTGCCAGCCTACCTTCCGGGACACCGAATTTCTACAATGAGCAGTTCTTC
-,TRBV29-1,-,TRBJ2-1,CSVWRNEQFF,TGCAGCGTTTGGCGCAATGAGCAGTTCTTC
-,TRBV7-3,-,TRBJ1-2,CASSLSYGYTF,TGTGCCAGCAGCTTAAGCTATGGCTACACCTTC
-,TRBV28,-,TRBJ1-2,CASIPSRGRVGYTF,TGTGCCAGCATTCCCTCGAGGGGCCGGGTAGGCTACACCTTC
TRBD2,TRBV28,-,TRBJ2-1,CASLTSANNEQFF,TGTGCCAGCTTGACTAGCGCGAACAATGAGCAGTTCTTC
TRBD1,TRBV27,-,TRBJ1-1,CASSLDRGTEAFF,TGTGCCAGCAGTTTAGACAGGGGAACTGAAGCTTTCTTT
TRBD2,TRBV7-2,-,TRBJ2-1,CASSLQMAGDMEQFF,TGTGCCAGCAGCTTACAAATGGCGGGAGACATGGAGCAGTTCTTC